These 18 T cell receptor beta chains were all obtained from the same sample, sequenced in a study of shared clonotypes between healthy human individuals. The protocol was immunoSEQ multiplex PCR, while the TCRdb copy is restricted to in-frame clones and leaves out a portion. The repertoire holds about 2.1 million clones, about 93% seen once, with about 1.5% in the top ten. Naive CD8 cells lacked CD45RO and underwent positive selection for CCR7, leaving out terminally differentiated effector memory CD45RA+ cells. Source material: naive CD8+ T cells from PBMCs. The source is a man aged 18-30 years in good health. Some clones in this sample may be carry-over from other donors' samples.

The chain is built from TRBV28 and TRBJ1-5; 9 bases are shared with TRBD1. Per germline, CDR1 MDHEN and CDR2 SYDVKM. The CDR3 extends over 16 amino acids. Trimming took 6 bases from V and 5 from J; bases not matched to a gene: 11. CDR3 nucleotides: TGTGCCAGCAGACCTTGGGACAGGGCTGGGGATCAGCCCCAGCATTTT. Protein product: CASRPWDRAGDQPQHF.

The chain uses TRBV6-5 and TRBJ2-3; no clear D gene. Per germline, CDR1 MNHEY and CDR2 SVGAGI. Trimming stripped 3 bases from V and 0 bases from J, with 7 bases between. CDR3 length: 14 residues. CDR3 in amino acids: CASSYTGSTDTQYF. In nucleotides, the CDR3 is TGTGCCAGCAGTTATACCGGTAGCACAGATACGCAGTATTTT.

The chain recombines TRBV27 with TRBJ2-1; a weak D match, TRBD2 (6 bases). Trimming cost V 2 bases and J 7 bases, with 9 bases left between them. CDR3 length: 13 amino acids. Germline loops: CDR1 MNHEY, CDR2 SMNVEV (reference sequence). The DNA for the CDR3 is TGTGCCAGCAGTTTACTAGCGATGAATGAGCAGTTCTTC. Translated, it gives CASSLLAMNEQFF.

The V call is TRBV18, the J call TRBJ1-5; D not resolved. In germline, CDR1 is KGHSH, CDR2 LQKENI. The length of the CDR3 is 19 residues. V lost 4 bases and J 2 bases, leaving 24 bases between the germline ends. The CDR3 DNA is TGTGCCAGCTCACACGGCGTGGTCAGCTCTGAGGTAGGCAATCAGCCCCAGCATTTT. This gives the protein CASSHGVVSSEVGNQPQHF.

The CDR3 DNA sequence: TGTGCCAGCAGCACCCGGCGGGGTACCTACAATGAGCAGTTCTTC. It yields the protein CASSTRRGTYNEQFF. The V gene is TRBV9, the J gene TRBJ2-1; weak D call: TRBD2 (6 bases). The V end lost 4 bases, the J end lost 2 bases, and 13 bases lay between the germline ends. The CDR3 is 15 amino acids. Germline V gene sequence: CDR1 SGDLS, CDR2 YYNGEE.

The genes are TRBV6-5 and TRBJ1-2; 7 nucleotides line up with TRBD1. The CDR3 is made up of 13 amino acids. J gave up 7 bases and V 1 base, and 3 bases lay outside the gene matches. CDR1 and CDR2 (germline): MNHEY, SVGAGI. In DNA, the CDR3 is TGTGCCAGCAGTTACTATACAGGGGTTGGCTACACCTTC. Translating gives CASSYYTGVGYTF.

The chain has TRBV6-1 and TRBJ2-7; tentatively, D is TRBD2 (6 bases). The germline V and J ends were trimmed by 2 bases and 5 bases, with 22 bases remaining between them. Per germline, CDR1 MNHNS and CDR2 SASEGT. The CDR3 is made up of 17 amino acids. The CDR3 loop is CASSETVWFAGTNEQYF. The DNA of the CDR3 is TGTGCCAGCAGTGAAACGGTTTGGTTCGCGGGAACTAACGAGCAGTACTTC.

V usage is TRBV6-1 and J usage is TRBJ2-7, with D perhaps TRBD1 or TRBD2 (5 bases each). CDR1 is MNHNS, CDR2 SASEGT, per germline. This CDR3 comprises 13 residues. Trimming removed 3 bases at V and 5 bases at J, with 11 bases between. The CDR3 loop reads CASSELLGDEQYF. The CDR3 region has the DNA TGTGCCAGCAGTGAGCTACTGGGGGACGAGCAGTACTTC.

This chain uses TRBV5-1 with TRBJ1-1, with D tentatively TRBD1 (5 bases). The V end lost 4 bases, the J end lost 6 bases, and 22 bases lay between the germline ends. Germline lookup yields CDR1 SGHRS and CDR2 YFSETQ. This CDR3 has 16 residues. CDR3 bases: TGCGCCAGCAGCGCAATCGAGTCCATCCGAGGGGCTGAAGCTTTCTTT. It is translated as CASSAIESIRGAEAFF.

The V and J genes are TRBV27 and TRBJ2-7; 10 bases are shared with TRBD1. Germline trimming cut 5 bases from V and 3 bases from J; bases unmatched to any gene: 4. The CDR3 contains 14 residues. Germline V lookup: CDR1 MNHEY, CDR2 SMNVEV (reference sequence). In DNA form, the CDR3 reads TGTGCCAGCAGTACCGGGACAGGGGACTACGAGCAGTACTTC. Translated, it gives CASSTGTGDYEQYF.

This clone has a single count. The gene calls are TRBV27 and TRBJ1-2, with D maybe TRBD1 (5 bases). In germline, CDR1 is MNHEY, CDR2 SMNVEV (reference sequence). The CDR3 has 15 residues. Trimming removed 4 bases from V and 5 bases from J, with 17 bases in between. The CDR3 here is CASSSRSSGYYGYTF. Here the CDR3 DNA reads TGTGCCAGCAGTTCCCGAAGTTCAGGGTATTATGGCTACACCTTC.

The rearrangement joins TRBV28 to TRBJ1-5; D unresolved. CDR1 MDHEN and CDR2 SYDVKM come from the germline V gene. Trimming removed 6 bases at V and 3 bases at J, with 12 bases between. The CDR3 loop spans 14 amino acids. The CDR3 loop reads CASSFAEYNQPQHF. The CDR3 DNA reads TGTGCCAGCAGCTTCGCGGAATACAATCAGCCCCAGCATTTT.

The genes are TRBV9 and TRBJ2-2; the match to TRBD1 covers 9 bases. CDR1 is SGDLS, CDR2 YYNGEE, per germline. J was trimmed by 6 bases and V by 4 bases; bases with no gene match: 10. This CDR3 has 16 amino acids. The CDR3 bases are TGTGCCAGCAGCTCCCCGGGGACAGGGCTTTCCGGGGAGCTGTTTTTT. It is translated as CASSSPGTGLSGELFF.

This chain links TRBV5-4 with TRBJ2-3, with D possibly being TRBD1 (5 bases). Germline lookup yields CDR1 SGHNT and CDR2 YYREEE (reference sequence). Trimming stripped 2 bases from V and 0 bases from J, with 16 bases between. This CDR3 region has 17 residues. For the CDR3, the DNA is TGTGCCAGCAGCTTAGGTCAGGCTAGGGGTAGCACAGATACGCAGTATTTT. It translates to CASSLGQARGSTDTQYF.

This chain links TRBV18 with TRBJ1-5; the D gene is possibly TRBD1 (5 bases). Trimming removed 2 bases from V and 1 base from J, with 12 bases in between. CDR3 length equals 16 residues. CDR1 and CDR2 from the germline V gene are KGHSH and LQKENI. CDR3 nucleotide sequence: TGTGCCAGCTCACCAGAAGGGGCCCGGAGCAATCAGCCCCAGCATTTT. It is translated as CASSPEGARSNQPQHF.

This sequence joins TRBV7-9 and TRBJ2-5; 7 bases are shared with TRBD2. The CDR3 loop spans 12 amino acids. V lost 1 base, J lost 9 bases, and 2 bases stayed unmatched. The germline gives CDR1 SEHNR, CDR2 FQNEAQ (reference sequence). The CDR3 nucleotides are TGTGCCAGCAGCTTAGGGGGGAGGGCCCAGTACTTC. It translates to CASSLGGRAQYF.

Worth noting for this clone: This CDR3 is also generated by other DNA sequences in the sample. The CDR3 is CASSVSSYTEAFF. CDR3 coding DNA: TGTGCCAGCAGCGTAAGCAGCTACACTGAAGCTTTCTTT. This sequence joins TRBV9 and TRBJ1-1; D remains ambiguous. This CDR3 is built from 13 residues. The germline CDR1 and CDR2 sequences are SGDLS and YYNGEE. With 1 base removed from V and 3 bases from J, the gap between germline ends came to 7 bases.

The chain is built from TRBV28 and TRBJ2-4; no firm D call. This CDR3 has 13 residues. Germline V gene lookup returns CDR1 MDHEN and CDR2 SYDVKM. The V end lost 1 base, the J end lost 9 bases, and 10 bases lay between the germline ends. DNA for the CDR3: TGTGCCAGCAGTTTATTGGCCTGGGGCATTCAGTACTTC. Translation gives CASSLLAWGIQYF.